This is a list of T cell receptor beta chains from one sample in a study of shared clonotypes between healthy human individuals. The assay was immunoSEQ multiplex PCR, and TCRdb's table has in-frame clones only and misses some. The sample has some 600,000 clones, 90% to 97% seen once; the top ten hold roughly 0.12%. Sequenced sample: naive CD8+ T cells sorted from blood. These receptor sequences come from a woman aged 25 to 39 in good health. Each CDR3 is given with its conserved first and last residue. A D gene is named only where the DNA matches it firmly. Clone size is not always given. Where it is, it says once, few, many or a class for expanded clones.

TGTGCCAGCAGTTTGTCGAGGAACACTGAAGCTTTCTTT,CASSLSRNTEAFF,TRBJ1-1,NA,NA,TRBV27,13
TGTGCCAGCAGCAAAGGAGGAACTAGCGGGAGTCGTTGCACCGGGGAGCTGTTTTTT,CASSKGGTSGSRCTGELFF,TRBJ2-2,NA,NA,TRBV21-1,19
TGTGCCAGTAGTAGCCGGGACAGAAACGGTGGTCTCGTCAAAAACATTCAGTACTTC,CASSSRDRNGGLVKNIQYF,TRBJ2-4,once,TRBD1,TRBV19,19
TGTGCCAGCAGTTTAGGGGGGCAAGAGGGTTTTTACGTTGAGCAGTACTTC,CASSLGGQEGFYVEQYF,TRBJ2-7,NA,NA,TRBV28,17
TGTGCCAGCAGCTTCGGTTTCGGGGAGCTGTTTTTT,CASSFGFGELFF,TRBJ2-2,NA,NA,TRBV7-6,12
TGTGCCAGCAGCTCGGCCGTGGGGGTAGATCCTGGGGCCAACGTCCTGACTTTC,CASSSAVGVDPGANVLTF,TRBJ2-6,once,NA,TRBV7-9,18
TGTGCCAGCAGTTTAACCGGGAGTACCGCTGACAATGAGCAGTTCTTC,CASSLTGSTADNEQFF,TRBJ2-1,NA,NA,TRBV28,16
TGTGCCAGCAGTGGGACTTCTGGGGCCAACGTCCTGACTTTC,CASSGTSGANVLTF,TRBJ2-6,NA,NA,TRBV2,14
TGTGCCAGCAGTGTCTTTTCTATGGGGACAGGGGTCGACACTGAAGCTTTCTTT,CASSVFSMGTGVDTEAFF,TRBJ1-1,once,TRBD1,TRBV6-1,18
TGTGCCAGCAGCCCCACCGTGCTAGATTCACCCCTCCACTTT,CASSPTVLDSPLHF,TRBJ1-6,NA,NA,TRBV7-9,14
TGCGCCAGCAGCCAAGATCTCGGGGGGTTGGAGACCCAGTACTTC,CASSQDLGGLETQYF,TRBJ2-5,NA,TRBD2,TRBV4-1,15
TGTGCCAGCAGCTACGGACGAGGGGGCACTGAAGCTTTCTTT,CASSYGRGGTEAFF,TRBJ1-1,NA,NA,TRBV2,14
TGTGCCAGCAGCGAAAGTTATAGCGGTGAGCAGTTCTTC,CASSESYSGEQFF,TRBJ2-1,NA,NA,TRBV7-6,13
TGTGCCAGCAGTTTAACAGGGAGAAGCGAGCAGTACTTC,CASSLTGRSEQYF,TRBJ2-7,NA,NA,TRBV28,13
TGTGCCAGCAGTCCGAGCGGTAGCGGTGTCTACGAGCAGTACTTC,CASSPSGSGVYEQYF,TRBJ2-7,NA,NA,TRBV27,15
TGTGCCAGTAGGCTAGGGGGCAACTATGGCTACACCTTC,CASRLGGNYGYTF,TRBJ1-2,NA,TRBD1,TRBV19,13
TGTGCCAGCAGTTTCGGGACTAGGAGTACCAACGAGCAGTACTTC,CASSFGTRSTNEQYF,TRBJ2-7,NA,TRBD2,TRBV27,15
TGTGCCAGCAGCTTCCACCGTATGCCCTACGAGCAGTACTTC,CASSFHRMPYEQYF,TRBJ2-7,NA,NA,TRBV7-9,14
TGCGCCAGCAGCGAACCGACAGGGGCGAGAGATACGCAGTATTTT,CASSEPTGARDTQYF,TRBJ2-3,NA,TRBD1,TRBV5-1,15
TGCAGCGTTGAAGATCTGGAGCGGACAATCAGTTACAATGAGCAGTTCTTC,CSVEDLERTISYNEQFF,TRBJ2-1,NA,NA,TRBV29-1,17
TGTGCCATCACCCCTGGAGTAGCGGGAGTTTCCCCAGATACGCAGTATTTT,CAITPGVAGVSPDTQYF,TRBJ2-3,NA,TRBD2,TRBV7-9,17
TGTGCCAGCAGTTTAACCCGCCGGGGTGGCTACACCTTC,CASSLTRRGGYTF,TRBJ1-2,NA,NA,TRBV28,13
TGTGCCAGCAGAGCGACGGTGAACACTGAAGCTTTCTTT,CASRATVNTEAFF,TRBJ1-1,NA,NA,TRBV6-5,13
TGTGCCAGCAGCCCCAGGACCGGACAGAGAAAGATCTCTGGAAACACCATATATTTT,CASSPRTGQRKISGNTIYF,TRBJ1-3,NA,NA,TRBV13,19
TGTGCCAGCAGTTTGGGGGCGACGAGCTCCTACAATGAGCAGTTCTTC,CASSLGATSSYNEQFF,TRBJ2-1,NA,NA,TRBV27,16
TGTGCCTGGAGTCCTTCGGGGACAGAAGCTTTCTTT,CAWSPSGTEAFF,TRBJ1-1,NA,NA,TRBV30,12
TGTGCCAGCAGCTATGGACAGGTTGAGGGCACAGATACGCAGTATTTT,CASSYGQVEGTDTQYF,TRBJ2-3,NA,TRBD1,TRBV5-6,16
TGTGCCAGCAGCCCTTTAGCGGGAGTTATCTACGAGCAGTACTTC,CASSPLAGVIYEQYF,TRBJ2-7,once,TRBD2,TRBV6-5,15
TGTGCCAGCGGAAAATTAGTGCTTGAGCAGTTCTTC,CASGKLVLEQFF,TRBJ2-1,NA,NA,TRBV27,12
TGCGCCAGCAGGTTCCCCCGGGAGCTGTTTTTT,CASRFPRELFF,TRBJ2-2,NA,NA,TRBV10-1,11
TGTGCCAGCAGTTTAGGGACTGGTGGAAACACCATATATTTT,CASSLGTGGNTIYF,TRBJ1-3,NA,NA,TRBV27,14
TGTGCCAGCAGAGCCCTAGCGGGAGTCGACGAGCAGTACTTC,CASRALAGVDEQYF,TRBJ2-7,NA,TRBD2,TRBV5-8,14
TGTGCCAGCAGCCCCACGGACGGGAACTATGGCTACACCTTC,CASSPTDGNYGYTF,TRBJ1-2,NA,NA,TRBV9,14
TGTGCCAGCAATGGACAGACCTACGAGCAGTACTTC,CASNGQTYEQYF,TRBJ2-7,once,NA,TRBV2,12
TGTGCCAGCAGCCCCTCCGGGACTGCCTACGAGCAGTACTTC,CASSPSGTAYEQYF,TRBJ2-7,NA,NA,TRBV13,14
TGTGCCAGCAGCTCAGTCCTAGCGGGAGGGCCATACACCGGGGAGCTGTTTTTT,CASSSVLAGGPYTGELFF,TRBJ2-2,NA,TRBD2,TRBV7-8,18
TGTGCCAGCAGTCCTGGACAGGGGTGGGAAAAACTGTTTTTT,CASSPGQGWEKLFF,TRBJ1-4,NA,TRBD1,TRBV9,14
TGTGCCAGCAGCGCTGACATCTCTGGGGAGCTGTTTTTT,CASSADISGELFF,TRBJ2-2,NA,NA,TRBV2,13
TGTGCCAGCAGCCAACGCGGGAGGGGGTACGAGCAGTACTTC,CASSQRGRGYEQYF,TRBJ2-7,NA,TRBD2,TRBV14,14
TGTGCCAGCAGTGAAGCGGGAGGGGTCTATGGCTACACCTTC,CASSEAGGVYGYTF,TRBJ1-2,NA,NA,TRBV2,14
TGTGCCAGCAGCCAAGAATGGACAGGGGTTGGTCAGCCCCAGCATTTT,CASSQEWTGVGQPQHF,TRBJ1-5,NA,TRBD1,TRBV4-2,16
TGTGCCAGCAGTTTTGGGGGTAGCGGATCCTACGAGCAGTACTTC,CASSFGGSGSYEQYF,TRBJ2-7,NA,NA,TRBV27,15
TGTGCCAGCAGCCAGCTGACTAGCAGTTACAATGAGCAGTTCTTC,CASSQLTSSYNEQFF,TRBJ2-1,NA,TRBD2,TRBV14,15
TGTGCCAGCAGCTTACCGCCCGAACGCGGGAGTTACGAGCAGTACTTC,CASSLPPERGSYEQYF,TRBJ2-7,NA,TRBD2,TRBV7-9,16
TGTGCCAGCAGCTTCTGGGGACAGGGTTACGAGCAGTACTTC,CASSFWGQGYEQYF,TRBJ2-7,NA,TRBD1,TRBV5-6,14
TGTGCCAGCGGACCTGTCGAGCTAGCGGGAACCTACGAGCAGTACTTC,CASGPVELAGTYEQYF,TRBJ2-7,NA,TRBD2,TRBV7-9,16
TGTGCCAGCAGGACAGGGAACGAGCAGTACTTC,CASRTGNEQYF,TRBJ2-7,NA,NA,TRBV21-1,11
TGTGCCAGCACTACCGGGACAGGGAATCAGCCCCAGCATTTT,CASTTGTGNQPQHF,TRBJ1-5,few,TRBD1,TRBV28,14
TGCGCCAGCAGTGAGTCTCTGACTAGCGGGGAGGGAGAGCAGTTCTTC,CASSESLTSGEGEQFF,TRBJ2-1,NA,TRBD2,TRBV10-1,16
TGTGCCAGTAGTATAGTATTGGGACTCTACAATGAGCAGTTCTTC,CASSIVLGLYNEQFF,TRBJ2-1,NA,NA,TRBV19,15
TGCGCCAGCAGCCGCGGACAGGGGGTGGGGGATACGCAGTATTTT,CASSRGQGVGDTQYF,TRBJ2-3,NA,TRBD1,TRBV4-1,15
TGTGCCAGCAGCACCTCGGTGTATGGCCGCGAGCAGTACTTC,CASSTSVYGREQYF,TRBJ2-7,once,NA,TRBV6-5,14
TGTGCCAGCAGCGTAGGAGACAACCAAATCATGAACACTGAAGCTTTCTTT,CASSVGDNQIMNTEAFF,TRBJ1-1,NA,NA,TRBV9,17
TGTGCCAGCAGTGAAACTAAACACGAGCAGTACTTC,CASSETKHEQYF,TRBJ2-7,NA,NA,TRBV2,12
TGTGCCAGCAGTACCAGGTCCAGGGGGTACGAGCAGTACTTC,CASSTRSRGYEQYF,TRBJ2-7,once,TRBD1,TRBV27,14
TGTGCCAGCAGCCACCGACTAGGGAGCTCCTACGAGCAGTACTTC,CASSHRLGSSYEQYF,TRBJ2-7,NA,NA,TRBV4-2,15
TGTGCCAGCAGTGACTCGAACAGGGTGTCAGATACGCAGTATTTT,CASSDSNRVSDTQYF,TRBJ2-3,NA,NA,TRBV6-4,15
TGTGCCAGCAGCAAGGACAGGGGAGGGAATCAGCCCCAGCATTTT,CASSKDRGGNQPQHF,TRBJ1-5,NA,TRBD1,TRBV9,15
TGTGCCAGCAGCTTGGGTGCCGTTGCGGTCGGAAACGAGCAGTACTTC,CASSLGAVAVGNEQYF,TRBJ2-7,NA,NA,TRBV5-4,16
TGTGCCAGCTCACCTGGGCCTATGAACACTGAAGCTTTCTTT,CASSPGPMNTEAFF,TRBJ1-1,NA,NA,TRBV18,14